The entry below describes one T cell receptor beta chain. Its antigen is unidentified. CDR3 size: 18 residues. Germline V gives CDR1 SGHTA, CDR2 FQGTGA. V was cut by 0 bases and J by 1 base, with 16 bases left in between. This sample is part of a study of cytomegalovirus exposure and HLA in healthy donors. Study summary: Among the 300 to 450 genotyped donors, approximately 80% were placed in the Caucasian-associated ancestry cluster.

Primers: 60 Vbeta forward and 13 Jbeta reverse. Clones were read by immunoSEQ multiplex PCR, and TCRdb kept only the in-frame ones, dropping some. The data show about 130,000 clones, with roughly 88% seen just once and roughly 2.5% held by the top ten. General observations from the study: Across all donors, roughly uniform sequencing depth was an assumption of the presence/absence analyses. Earlier analysis looked at TCR beta V segments, and most were productive about 87% or about 30% of the time.

The sample was PBMCs. This chain uses TRBV7-3 with TRBJ2-1; weak D call: TRBD1 (7 bases). The TCR was taken from a man in his fifties or sixties in good health and CMV-seronegative. The CDR3 protein is CASSLTGGQSHSYNEQFF. The CDR3 region has the DNA TGTGCCAGCAGCTTAACGGGGGGACAGTCTCATTCCTACAATGAGCAGTTCTTC. Full variable domain (rest looked up from reference TRBV7-3 and TRBJ2-1): GAGVSQTPSNKVTEKGKYVELRCDPISGHTALYWYRQSLGQGPEFLIYFQGTGAADDSGLPNDRFFAVRPEGSVSTLKIQRTERGDSAVYLCASSLTGGQSHSYNEQFFGPGTRLTVL.